The 9 T cell receptor beta chains below were found in one sample sequenced in a study of blood T cell repertoires in COVID-19. Some clones are missing from TCRdb's copy, which holds only in-frame ones; the method was immunoSEQ multiplex PCR. Here the sample spans approximately 200,000 clones, 65% to 85% being singletons. What was sequenced was peripheral blood. The receptors come from a woman in her twenties or thirties with acute or convalescent COVID-19.

The chain has TRBV29-1 and TRBJ1-4; 10 nucleotides line up with TRBD1. Trimming took 7 bases from V and 8 from J; bases not matched to a gene: 7. There are 13 residues in the CDR3. CDR1 and CDR2 from the germline V gene are SQVTM and ANQGSEA. The CDR3 sequence: CSARQGAGEKLFF. In nucleotides, the CDR3 is TGCAGCGCCCGACAGGGGGCCGGGGAAAAACTGTTTTTT.

V usage is TRBV27 and J usage is TRBJ1-2, with D perhaps matching TRBD1 (6 bases). The CDR3 has 14 amino acids. Between the trimmed V and J ends, which lost 5 bases and 4 bases, there was a span of 14 bases. The germline V gene has CDR1 MNHEY and CDR2 SMNVEV (reference sequence). The CDR3: CASSAIDRTYGYTF. For the CDR3, the DNA is TGTGCCAGCAGTGCAATCGACAGGACCTATGGCTACACCTTC.

This rearrangement joins TRBV14 to TRBJ2-1; 10 bases map to TRBD1. Trimming cost V 4 bases and J 4 bases; bases outside gene matches: 7. This CDR3 contains 16 residues. The germline gives CDR1 SGHDN, CDR2 FVKESK. The CDR3 protein is CASSRFGQGVYNEQFF. CDR3 nucleotides: TGTGCCAGCAGCCGCTTCGGACAGGGGGTTTACAATGAGCAGTTCTTC.

This clone is judged medium-sized (0.01 to 0.1%). Other DNA sequences within the sample encode an identical CDR3. The V call is TRBV7-2, the J call TRBJ1-5, with D uncertain. Germline V CDR1 and CDR2: SGHTA, FQGNSA. V was trimmed by 6 bases and J by 2 bases, leaving 11 bases between them. The CDR3 extends over 14 amino acids. The CDR3, as DNA: TGTGCCAGCAGTCCGTCGGGAGGCAATCAGCCCCAGCATTTT. Its translation is CASSPSGGNQPQHF.

On this clone: The junction departs from the called germline gene at one end, perhaps through a read error. J is TRBJ2-7 and V is TRBV24-1, with 11 bases identical to TRBD1. In germline, CDR1 is KGHDR, CDR2 SFDVKD. CDR3 length: 9 amino acids. CDR3 amino acids: CATEGQGDF. The CDR3 DNA reads TGTGCCACCGAGGGACAGGGGGACTTC.

The rearrangement joins TRBV9 to TRBJ1-2; a weak D match, TRBD1 (6 bases). This CDR3 is 11 amino acids long. Germline-derived CDR1 and CDR2 are SGDLS and YYNGEE. Trimming pared 8 bases from V and 2 bases from J, leaving 7 bases between. The CDR3 sequence: CASQGNYGYTF. The CDR3 nucleotides are TGTGCCAGTCAGGGGAACTATGGCTACACCTTC.

The CDR3 reads CASISSSGSSGNTIYF. As DNA, the CDR3 is TGTGCCAGCATATCGAGTTCGGGAAGCTCTGGAAACACCATATATTTT. The rearrangement joins TRBV2 to TRBJ1-3; D uncertain. The CDR3 sequence is 16 residues long. With 7 bases removed from V and 0 bases from J, the gap between germline ends came to 16 bases. Germline V gene lookup returns CDR1 SNHLY and CDR2 FYNNEI.

The rearrangement joins TRBV6-5 to TRBJ1-4; a possible D gene is TRBD1 (5 bases). Per the germline V gene, CDR1 is MNHEY and CDR2 is SVGAGI. CDR3 length: 14 residues. V lost 4 bases and J lost 4, with 10 bases in between. CDR3 sequence reads: CASSLLGGNEKLFF. The CDR3 coding sequence is TGTGCCAGCAGTTTGCTCGGGGGTAATGAAAAACTGTTTTTT.

This clone was seen only a few times. This rearrangement joins TRBV7-9 to TRBJ2-7; the D gene is possibly TRBD1 (5 bases). From germline, CDR1 is SEHNR and CDR2 FQNEAQ (reference sequence). This CDR3 is 14 amino acids long. The V end lost 8 bases, the J end lost 2 bases, and 16 bases lay between the germline ends. Here the CDR3 DNA reads TGTGCCAGCTCCGGTCAGGGTATGGCCTACGAGCAGTACTTC. Amino acid sequence: CASSGQGMAYEQYF.